This is a list of T cell receptor beta chains from one sample in a study of vaccination and CD4 T cells after COVID-19. No antigen has been assigned to these receptors. TCRdb re-called the PCR reads with MiXCR, one entry per CDR3 protein. The sample gives roughly 15,000 distinct CDR3 sequences, about 67% of which show up once; 7.4% is in the top ten. The specimen was CD4+ T cells from blood, cultured in vitro. The source of these receptors is a human donor who had recovered from COVID-19. CDR3s leave out the opening cysteine and the closing phenylalanine or tryptophan. Fields, in order: CDR3 protein, D gene, clone size, CDR3 length, V gene. D genes are given only for firm matches. Size tells how often a clone was seen (once, few, many) or the class of an expanded clone, and some rows leave it out.

CDR3 protein: ASSDAGGSYNEQF; D gene: TRBD2; clone size: medium-sized; CDR3 length: 13; V gene: TRBV6-4
CDR3 protein: SVGDRGGNEQY; D gene: TRBD1; clone size: NA; CDR3 length: 11; V gene: TRBV20-1
CDR3 protein: SASIGGLTEAF; D gene: NA; clone size: NA; CDR3 length: 11; V gene: TRBV20-1
CDR3 protein: ASSSGRASADTQY; D gene: TRBD2; clone size: NA; CDR3 length: 13; V gene: TRBV2
CDR3 protein: ASSRTGEDSPLH; D gene: TRBD1; clone size: NA; CDR3 length: 12; V gene: TRBV6-1
CDR3 protein: AISGDSNQPQH; D gene: NA; clone size: NA; CDR3 length: 11; V gene: TRBV6-1
CDR3 protein: ASRGTGVAWQPQH; D gene: TRBD1; clone size: NA; CDR3 length: 13; V gene: TRBV28
CDR3 protein: ASSLEGAGVGNSPLH; D gene: NA; clone size: NA; CDR3 length: 15; V gene: TRBV7-6
CDR3 protein: SASPQGVWTEAF; D gene: NA; clone size: NA; CDR3 length: 12; V gene: TRBV20-1
CDR3 protein: ASSSGQGINQPQH; D gene: TRBD1; clone size: NA; CDR3 length: 13; V gene: TRBV5-1